The sequence of this T cell receptor (beta chain) was determined in a study of HIV-infected patients and healthy controls. About 550 ng RNA was reverse transcribed with alpha and beta constant-region primers. Separate chain-specific third strand synthesis with multiplexing indices produced the alpha and beta libraries. TCRdb itself ran the 5' RACE reads through MiXCR, one entry per CDR3 protein. The data contain over 8,000 distinct CDR3 sequences, 8% of them singletons. Whole blood was used without fractionation, so all unsorted peripheral T cells were included. The CDR3 consists of 14 residues. Trimming removed 6 bases at V and 3 bases at J, with 11 bases between. Germline CDR1 reads LNHDA; CDR2 reads SQIVND (reference sequence). The table lists this clonotype with a few counts.

The rearrangement joins TRBV19 to TRBJ1-4; D perhaps matches TRBD1 (5 bases). The sequenced material came from blood. The sequence was obtained from an adult in good health. This CDR3 reads CASRKTAANEKLFF. DNA of the CDR3: TGTGCCAGTAGGAAGACAGCGGCTAATGAAAAACTGTTTTTT.